What follows are 10 T cell receptor beta chains derived from one specimen sequenced in a study of blood T cells in healthy people across ages (dated by TCRdb to the mid-2010s). Library preparation was by 5' RACE. The listed sequencing device is Illumina HiSeq 2500. A second about 7 to 12 cycle PCR used a sample-barcoded 5' primer and a J-beta primer mix. The raw public data were reprocessed by TCRdb itself: fastp quality trimming at Q25, MiXCR clonotype calling, in-frame beta chains only. Here each entry gathers all rows of one CDR3 protein and keeps the most common genes and DNA. For this sample there are just under 750,000 distinct CDR3 sequences; over 20% appear just once. About 22% of the sample is taken by the ten largest. The sequencing sample was made of blood. The origin of the receptors is an older man in good health.

This clonotype was detected only a few times. This chain links TRBV3-1 with TRBJ1-2, with D uncertain. Between the trimmed V and J ends, which lost 2 bases and 7 bases, there was a span of 20 bases. CDR3 size: 16 residues. CDR1 is LGHDT, CDR2 YNNKEL, per germline (reference sequence). The chain's CDR3 is CASSQRHLFLSSGYTF. CDR3 in DNA: TGTGCCAGCAGCCAAAGGCACCTGTTTCTTAGCTCTGGCTACACCTTC.

This clonotype was found a few times. The CDR3 sequence: CASSPPSQGLNTEAFF. The CDR3 DNA reads as TGTGCCAGCTCACCACCTTCTCAGGGGTTGAACACTGAAGCTTTCTTT. The rearrangement uses TRBV18 and TRBJ1-1; maybe TRBD1 (6 bases). The CDR3 contains 16 residues. V was cut by 0 bases and J by 0 bases, with 11 bases left in between. Germline CDR1 KGHSH, CDR2 LQKENI.

The CDR3 is CASSPERLKVSDEQFF. DNA for the CDR3: TGTGCCAGCTCACCAGAGCGGTTGAAGGTGTCGGATGAGCAGTTCTTC. V gene TRBV18 combines with J gene TRBJ2-1; D may be TRBD2 (5 bases). The germline gives CDR1 KGHSH, CDR2 LQKENI. This CDR3 has 16 amino acids. Trimming left V 2 bases short and J 8 bases short, with 19 bases between.

The rearrangement links TRBV6-5 to TRBJ2-5, with 10 bases that match TRBD1. Trimming took 5 bases from V and 6 from J; bases not matched to a gene: 3. The CDR3 contains 13 residues. The germline gives CDR1 MNHEY, CDR2 SVGAGI. In nucleotides, the CDR3 is TGTGCCAGCAGTCGGACAGGGGGGAAGACCCAGTACTTC. Protein sequence: CASSRTGGKTQYF.

J is TRBJ2-4 and V is TRBV12-5; the D is unclear. V was pared by 7 bases and J by 7 bases, with 17 bases between. The germline gives CDR1 LGHNT, CDR2 FRNRAP. The CDR3 sequence is 14 residues long. For the CDR3, the DNA is TGTGCTAGTGCTGGAGAAGGGCATGGGAACATTCAGTACTTC. Protein: CASAGEGHGNIQYF.

This clonotype came up many times. This sequence joins TRBV10-3 and TRBJ1-1, with D maybe TRBD1 (6 bases). Germline V gene sequence: CDR1 ENHRY, CDR2 SYGVKD. This CDR3 is built from 16 residues. V lost 6 bases, J lost 4 bases, and 21 bases lay in between. The CDR3 protein is CAIRSTSGGGSTEAFF. CDR3 coding DNA: TGTGCCATCAGGTCCACTTCGGGGGGCGGTAGCACTGAAGCTTTCTTT.

The chain employs TRBV6-7 and TRBJ2-5, with D hard to call. TRBV6-7 is an ORF, and what it does is uncertain. V lost 4 bases and J 2 bases, leaving 17 bases between the germline ends. The CDR3 covers 16 residues. Here the CDR3 DNA reads TGTGCCAGCAGTTTCCTCTATAACCCCCTTCAAGAGACCCAGTACTTC. Translation gives CASSFLYNPLQETQYF.

This clonotype was counted between two and nine times. V gene TRBV6-6 combines with J gene TRBJ1-1; 11 positions match TRBD1. The CDR3 covers 15 residues. From germline, CDR1 is MNHNY and CDR2 SVGAGI (reference sequence). V trimming: 0 bases; J trimming: 5 bases; junction bases outside the gene matches: 2. CDR3 nucleotides: TGTGCCAGCAGTTACTCCGGGACAGGGGGGACTGAAGCTTTCTTT. This codes for CASSYSGTGGTEAFF.

A note on this clonotype: One junction end disagrees with the germline gene, perhaps due to a read error. The chain is built from TRBV6-5 and TRBJ1-5; no definite D call. Germline V gene data show CDR1 as MNHEY and CDR2 as SVGAGI. This CDR3 has 14 residues. The CDR3 bases are TGTGCCAGCAGCCGAGGTGCGGGCAATCGGCCCCAGCATTTT. Protein product: CASSRGAGNRPQHF.

This clonotype was observed a few times. J is TRBJ1-2 and V is TRBV7-2; perhaps TRBD1 as D (5 bases). The CDR3 is 12 residues long. V was shortened by 2 bases and J by 7 bases, with 8 bases between the two germline ends. Germline assignment: CDR1 SGHTA and CDR2 FQGNSA. This CDR3 reads CASSLWGRGYTF. In DNA form, the CDR3 reads TGTGCCAGCAGCTTATGGGGCCGTGGCTACACCTTC.